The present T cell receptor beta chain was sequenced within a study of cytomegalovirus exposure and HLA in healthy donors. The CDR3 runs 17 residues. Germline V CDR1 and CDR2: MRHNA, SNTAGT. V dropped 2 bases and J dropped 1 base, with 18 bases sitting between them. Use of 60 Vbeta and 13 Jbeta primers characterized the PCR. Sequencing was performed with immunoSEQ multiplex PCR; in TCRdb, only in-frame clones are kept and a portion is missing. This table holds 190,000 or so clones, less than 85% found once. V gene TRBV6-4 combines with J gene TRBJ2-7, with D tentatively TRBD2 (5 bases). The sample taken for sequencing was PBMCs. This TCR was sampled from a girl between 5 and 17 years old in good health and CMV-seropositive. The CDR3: CASSDPRCGYESYEQYF. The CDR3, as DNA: TGTGCCAGCAGTGACCCGAGGTGCGGGTACGAATCCTACGAGCAGTACTTC.